This note documents a single T cell receptor beta chain sequence. The antigen is undetermined. The DNA ends 3 residues before the CDR3 does, and the rest of the CDR3 is filled in from the germline J gene. CD4+CD25+CD127- Tregs, CD4+CD25- non-Tregs, CD4 and CD8 cells were sorted. This sample was included in a study of Tregs in tolerant kidney transplant recipients. Whole-study context: The nonmyeloablative bone marrow transplants came from related graft donors, with transient mixed chimerism. Study-wide findings and caveats: Findings come from small patient numbers and require larger validation. Biological reproducibility was not directly addressed, but technical replication error appeared minimal.

The assay was immunoSEQ multiplex PCR, and TCRdb's table has in-frame clones only and misses some. The sample's table shows about 30,000 clones. The CDR3 extends over 14 amino acids. V lost 6 bases to trimming and J lost 3 bases; unmatched junction nucleotides: 8. This TCR was recovered from a human donor who received a combined kidney and bone marrow transplant. Here the sequenced sample was CD8+ T cells from blood, taken before the transplant. J is TRBJ2-7 and V is TRBV12-3 or TRBV12-4; 7 nucleotides agree with TRBD2. CDR3 DNA, as far as it was read: TGTGCCAGCAGCCTTGGGACTACGGGCTACGAG. Its translation: CASSLGTTGYE. The entire CDR3 protein reads CASSLGTTGYEQYF.